This T cell receptor (beta chain) appears in the sequencing data of a study of blood T cell repertoires in COVID-19 (dated by TCRdb to 2018 to 2021). Describing the broader study: Samples from collaborators originated in the United States, Italy and Spain and spanned both the acute and convalescent phases of COVID-19. Samples were obtained from the ongoing ImmuneRACE study (first 160 participants) and from some 1,300 subjects provided by 6 global collaborators. The prospective study material was composed of cDNA or gDNA derived from T cells, B-cell-depleted T cells, or PBMCs. Where available, HLA class I and class II types were taken from metadata supplied by the sample provider and were not determined by assay-based typing. The repertoires were made available in a free public database intended to serve as a resource for research on the immune response to SARS-CoV-2. The dataset comprised deeply sampled blood TCRbeta repertoires from subjects exposed to, actively infected with, or recovered from COVID-19. Nearly every sample came with metadata listing a de-identified subject ID, COVID-19 status, age in years and sex. On the study overall, not on this receptor specifically: The amount of clinical and demographic metadata varied by source and participant and was provided uncurated.

CDR1 and CDR2, looked up from the germline V gene (reference sequence), are MNHNY and SVGAGI. V trim: 6 bases; J trim: 6 bases; unmatched bases: 5. The CDR3 numbers 14 residues from cysteine through phenylalanine. CDR3 DNA is the only sequence kept; it has 42 bases, read in frame from the first base. The collaborating institutions used their own protocols to collect whole blood in K2EDTA tubes. For TCRbeta analysis, collaborators shipped samples in one of three forms: frozen whole blood, isolated PBMCs, or DNA extracted from either of those sample types. About this clone itself: Its antigen remains undetermined. Base-call qualities are not available, and no considerably larger clone is one nucleotide away.

The immunoSEQ Assay, a bias-controlled multiplex PCR, was used to amplify TCRbeta CDR3 regions from genomic DNA. The authors' analysis ran thus. The number of nucleated cells in each sample was estimated by amplification of reference gene primers within the assay. To quantify the absolute abundance of each unique TCRbeta CDR3 rearrangement, sequence reads were collapsed and filtered. For each sample, productive Simpson clonality was calculated by taking the square root of Simpson's diversity index across productive rearrangements. The clones in this table, taken by TCRdb from immuneACCESS, are in-frame only. Not every clone is retained; where verified, under half of the shortfall comes from an unresolved V gene, and the cause of the rest is unknown. From that table come the V and J calls and clone size; the DNA was used to work out D and trimming. The sample table contains 90,000 to 150,000 clones; only one count was recorded for 85% of them. The ten largest clones add up to approximately 11% of the sample.

The sequencing input was peripheral blood. The receptor comes from a man older than 75 with acute or convalescent COVID-19. Here the chain combines TRBV6-6 and TRBJ1-6; 7 central bases correspond to TRBD1. The DNA sequence is as follows: TGTGCCAGCAGCCCCGCAGGGGGTAATTCACCCCTCCACTTT. Its translation reads: CASSPAGGNSPLHF.